Below, 23 T cell receptor beta chains from the same sample are listed, as sequenced in a study of blood T cell repertoires in COVID-19. The data were produced by immunoSEQ multiplex PCR, yet TCRdb's version contains in-frame clones alone and is incomplete. The sample lists about 98,000 clones, 82% occurring once. The material sequenced was peripheral blood. Receptors originate from a man at least 80 years old with acute or convalescent COVID-19.

V usage is TRBV7-2 and J usage is TRBJ1-4; no clear D gene. This CDR3 has 14 residues. Trimming shortened V by 5 bases and J by 8 bases, and 15 bases separated the two germline ends. Germline CDR1 is SGHTA and CDR2 is FQGNSA. This CDR3 reads CASSLHGPGEKLFF. The CDR3 nucleotides are TGTGCCAGCAGCCTCCATGGGCCGGGGGAAAAACTGTTTTTT.

The chain carries TRBV5-8 and TRBJ1-1; D not resolved. The CDR3 loop spans 15 amino acids. The germline V and J ends were trimmed by 4 bases and 2 bases, with 15 bases remaining between them. Germline loops: CDR1 SGHTS, CDR2 YDEGEE. For the CDR3, the DNA is TGTGCCAGCAGCCCGGGGAGGGTGTTTAACACTGAAGCTTTCTTT. This gives the protein CASSPGRVFNTEAFF. Using reference TRBV5-8 and TRBJ1-1 for the parts outside the CDR3, the full variable domain is EAGVTQSPTHLIKTRGQQATLRCSPISGHTSVYWYQQALGLGLQFLLWYDEGEERNRGNFPPRFSGRQFPNYSSELNVNALELEDSALYLCASSPGRVFNTEAFFGQGTRLTVV.

The V call is TRBV24-1, the J call TRBJ2-1, with a weak D call TRBD2 (6 bases). This CDR3 is built from 16 residues. Trimming shortened V by 4 bases and J by 5 bases, and 17 bases separated the two germline ends. Looked up from germline, CDR1 is KGHDR and CDR2 is SFDVKD. The CDR3, as DNA: TGTGCCACCAGTGACCTCCGGGGGAGTCGGAACAATGAGCAGTTCTTC. It translates to CATSDLRGSRNNEQFF.

The chain couples TRBV10-2 to TRBJ1-2; D possibly corresponds to TRBD1 (5 bases). Per germline, CDR1 WSHSY and CDR2 SAAADI. The CDR3 length is 15 residues. The germline V and J ends were trimmed by 8 bases and 6 bases, with 22 bases remaining between them. The CDR3 bases are TGCGCCAGCCTGTCTCGAAGGGGTGCCCCAGATGGCTACACCTTC. Protein: CASLSRRGAPDGYTF.

The chain is built from TRBV28 and TRBJ1-1, with TRBD1 matching over 7 bases. The CDR3 is made up of 14 amino acids. J gave up 4 bases and V 6 bases, and 8 bases lay outside the gene matches. Germline loops: CDR1 MDHEN, CDR2 SYDVKM. CDR3 DNA: TGTGCCAGCAGCCCCGGGACAGTCGTCACTGAAGCTTTCTTT. It specifies CASSPGTVVTEAFF.

The chain is built from TRBV3-1 (or the pseudogene TRBV3-2) and TRBJ1-1, with TRBD1 as a possible D gene (5 bases). The CDR3 sequence is 14 residues long. V shed 3 bases and J shed 8 bases, with 16 bases lying between them. CDR1 and CDR2 (germline): LGHDT, YNNKEL (reference sequence). The CDR3 coding sequence is TGTGCCAGCAGCCAGGCCCCCAGGGTTATCGAAGCTTTCTTT. It encodes CASSQAPRVIEAFF.

V usage is TRBV18 and J usage is TRBJ1-4; D is possibly TRBD1 (5 bases). This CDR3 has 12 amino acids. CDR1 is KGHSH and CDR2 is LQKENI in the germline V gene. With 5 bases removed from V and 7 bases from J, the gap between germline ends came to 8 bases. The CDR3 sequence: CASSAGREKLFF. CDR3 DNA sequence: TGTGCCAGCTCAGCGGGGCGTGAAAAACTGTTTTTT.

This clone was counted once. The chain couples TRBV4-2 to TRBJ2-6; 10 bases match TRBD1. Germline assignment: CDR1 LGHNA and CDR2 YNFKEQ. The CDR3 runs to 20 residues. The V segment lost 4 bases and the J segment 0 bases; nucleotides outside the gene matches: 12. The CDR3 coding sequence is TGTGCCAGCAGCCCCAAATCTCGGACAGGGGGTAACTCTGGGGCCAACGTCCTGACTTTC. Protein: CASSPKSRTGGNSGANVLTF.

The chain has TRBV27 and TRBJ2-5, with 9 positions matching TRBD2. This CDR3 region has 15 residues. CDR1 is MNHEY, CDR2 SMNVEV, per germline (reference sequence). V lost 8 bases, J lost 5 bases, and 12 bases stayed unmatched. Here the CDR3 reads CASGSLGGGEETQYF. The DNA for the CDR3 is TGTGCCAGCGGGTCCCTGGGCGGGGGGGAGGAGACCCAGTACTTC.

V is TRBV7-9 and J is TRBJ1-2, with 7 positions matching TRBD1. The V and J ends lost 3 bases and 6 bases, in that order; junction bases with no gene match: 1. The germline V gene encodes CDR1 SEHNR and CDR2 FQNEAQ (reference sequence). The CDR3 totals 12 residues. The CDR3 DNA sequence: TGTGCCAGCAGCTTGGACAGGAATGGCTACACCTTC. Protein product: CASSLDRNGYTF.

The CDR3 DNA reads TGTGCCAGCAGCTTAGGCGGGGGAGACTATGGCTACACCTTC. Translation gives CASSLGGGDYGYTF. This sequence joins TRBV7-9 and TRBJ1-2, with TRBD1 as a possible D gene (5 bases). The V gene's germline CDR1 is SEHNR and CDR2 FQNEAQ (reference sequence). Trimming pared 1 base from V and 3 bases from J, leaving 9 bases between. CDR3 length: 14 amino acids. Full variable domain (missing parts from reference TRBV7-9 and TRBJ1-2): DTGVSQNPRHKITKRGQNVTFRCDPISEHNRLYWYRQTLGQGPEFLTYFQNEAQLEKSRLLSDRFSAERPKGSFSTLEIQRTEQGDSAMYLCASSLGGGDYGYTFGSGTRLTVV.

The gene calls are TRBV30 and TRBJ1-5; tentative D call: TRBD1 (5 bases). Germline-derived CDR1 and CDR2 are GTSNPN and SVGIG (reference sequence). The length of the CDR3 is 13 residues. Trimming left V 8 bases short and J 1 base short, with 12 bases between. The CDR3 region has the DNA TGTGCCATGGGGGGTCGGAGCAATCAGCCCCAGCATTTT. It yields the protein CAMGGRSNQPQHF.

J is TRBJ1-2 and V is TRBV19; D might be TRBD1 (5 bases). The CDR3 runs to 18 residues. V shed 3 bases and J shed 4 bases, with 24 bases lying between them. Per germline, CDR1 LNHDA and CDR2 SQIVND (reference sequence). Here the CDR3 reads CASSMGSGGSASIYGYTF. Written as DNA, the CDR3 is TGTGCCAGTAGTATGGGGAGCGGGGGGTCGGCTTCCATCTATGGCTACACCTTC. The full variable domain, in which reference TRBV19 and TRBJ1-2 provide the parts outside the CDR3, is DGGITQSPKYLFRKEGQNVTLSCEQNLNHDAMYWYRQDPGQGLRLIYYSQIVNDFQKGDIAEGYSVSREKKESFPLTVTSAQKNPTAFYLCASSMGSGGSASIYGYTFGSGTRLTVV.

The V and J genes are TRBV19 and TRBJ1-1; D call uncertain. V was cut by 5 bases and J by 1 base, with 11 bases left in between. Per the germline V gene, CDR1 is LNHDA and CDR2 is SQIVND (reference sequence). The CDR3 length is 14 residues. The CDR3 loop is CASSFYTENTEAFF. CDR3 DNA sequence: TGTGCCAGTAGTTTTTACACCGAGAACACTGAAGCTTTCTTT.

This rearrangement joins TRBV4-2 to TRBJ2-7, with TRBD1 matching 7 bases. Germline assignment: CDR1 LGHNA and CDR2 YNFKEQ. The CDR3 is 15 residues long. V trimming: 4 bases; J trimming: 3 bases; junction bases outside the gene matches: 9. CDR3 coding DNA: TGTGCCAGCAGCCGAGGGGGCGGCACAAACTACGAGCAGTACTTC. This encodes CASSRGGGTNYEQYF.

This chain uses TRBV4-1 with TRBJ1-1, with 8 bases that match TRBD1. The CDR3 has 16 amino acids. Trimming removed 1 base from V and 7 bases from J; junction bases left unmatched: 11. Germline values: CDR1 MGHRA, CDR2 YSYEKL. Written as DNA, the CDR3 is TGCGCCAGCAGCCAAGCGGGACAGGTTTTTCTCAATGAAGCTTTCTTT. Translation gives CASSQAGQVFLNEAFF.

This clone was observed a single time. V and J are TRBV5-6 and TRBJ2-3; 9 bases agree with TRBD2. The trim removed 2 bases at V and 4 bases at J, leaving 11 bases unmatched. The CDR3 has 17 amino acids. Germline values: CDR1 SGHDT, CDR2 YYEEEE. The CDR3 reads CASSLAGGREWADTQYF. The CDR3 DNA follows: TGTGCCAGCAGCTTAGCGGGGGGCCGGGAATGGGCAGATACGCAGTATTTT.

This clone was observed a few times. The V and J genes are TRBV5-4 and TRBJ2-1; 9 bases line up with TRBD2. This CDR3 comprises 15 residues. V shed 3 bases, J shed 1 base, and the junction held 2 bases outside the gene matches. Germline loops: CDR1 SGHNT, CDR2 YYREEE (reference sequence). The CDR3 loop is CASSSSGKSYNEQFF. CDR3 in DNA: TGTGCCAGCAGCTCTAGCGGGAAATCCTACAATGAGCAGTTCTTC.

The chain has TRBV5-1 and TRBJ1-1; perhaps TRBD1 as D (6 bases). Per germline, CDR1 SGHRS and CDR2 YFSETQ. The V end was cut by 0 bases, the J end by 0 bases, with 9 bases between. This CDR3 spans 15 amino acids. The CDR3 protein is CASSLVPGVNTEAFF. CDR3 bases: TGCGCCAGCAGCTTGGTCCCAGGGGTGAACACTGAAGCTTTCTTT.

The genes are TRBV2 and TRBJ1-1; 7 positions match TRBD1. Germline assignment: CDR1 SNHLY and CDR2 FYNNEI. This CDR3 has 14 residues. V was pared by 6 bases and J by 1 base, with 5 bases of the junction left unmatched. CDR3 nucleotides: TGTGCCAGCAGGGGACAGAAGTCGAACACTGAAGCTTTCTTT. This codes for CASRGQKSNTEAFF.

This chain uses TRBV28 with TRBJ2-7, with TRBD1 as a possible D gene (6 bases). CDR3 size: 15 residues. CDR1 and CDR2 (germline): MDHEN, SYDVKM. With 1 base removed from V and 5 bases from J, the gap between germline ends came to 15 bases. The CDR3 DNA sequence: TGTGCCAGCAGTTTATTCCAGGGACACTTTAACGAGCAGTACTTC. Encoded protein: CASSLFQGHFNEQYF.

The chain is built from TRBV5-5 and TRBJ2-7, with a tentative D call TRBD1 (6 bases). CDR3 length: 15 amino acids. Germline V gene sequence: CDR1 SGHKS, CDR2 YYEKEE (reference sequence). Trimming cost V 4 bases and J 0 bases, with 14 bases left between them. CDR3 DNA: TGTGCCAGCAGCCGGACAGTTCTTGGCTCCTACGAGCAGTACTTC. Its translation is CASSRTVLGSYEQYF.

This chain joins TRBV30 and TRBJ1-5; D remains ambiguous. The germline V gene has CDR1 GTSNPN and CDR2 SVGIG (reference sequence). This CDR3 comprises 18 residues. The ends were cut back, 0 bases at V and 5 bases at J, with 23 bases in the middle. The CDR3 DNA sequence: TGTGCCTGGAGTGTATCTTCGGGGTCGGTTACGGGTTATCAGCCCCAGCATTTT. Its translation: CAWSVSSGSVTGYQPQHF.